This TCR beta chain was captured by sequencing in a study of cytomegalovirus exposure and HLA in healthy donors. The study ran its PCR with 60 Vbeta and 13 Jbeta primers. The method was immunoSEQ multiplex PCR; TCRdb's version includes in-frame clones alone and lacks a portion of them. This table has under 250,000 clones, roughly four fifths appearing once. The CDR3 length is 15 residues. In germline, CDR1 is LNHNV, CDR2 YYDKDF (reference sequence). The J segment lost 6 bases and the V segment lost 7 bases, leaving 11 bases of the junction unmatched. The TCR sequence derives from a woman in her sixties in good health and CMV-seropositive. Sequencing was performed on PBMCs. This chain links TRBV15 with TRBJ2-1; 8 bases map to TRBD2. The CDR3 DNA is TGTGCCACCACCCCCCGAGCGGGAGAATTCAATGAGCAGTTCTTC. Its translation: CATTPRAGEFNEQFF.